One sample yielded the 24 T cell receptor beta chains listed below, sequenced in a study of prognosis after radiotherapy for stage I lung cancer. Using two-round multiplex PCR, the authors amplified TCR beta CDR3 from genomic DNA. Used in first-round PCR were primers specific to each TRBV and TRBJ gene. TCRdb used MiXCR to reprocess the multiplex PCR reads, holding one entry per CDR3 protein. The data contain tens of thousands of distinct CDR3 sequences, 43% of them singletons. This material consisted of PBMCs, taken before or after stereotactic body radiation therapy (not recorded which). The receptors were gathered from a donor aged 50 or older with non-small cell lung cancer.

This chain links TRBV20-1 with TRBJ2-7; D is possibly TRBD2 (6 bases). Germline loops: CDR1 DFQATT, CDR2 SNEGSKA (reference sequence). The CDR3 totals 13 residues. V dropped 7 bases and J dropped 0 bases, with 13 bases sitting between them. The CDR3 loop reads CSGLAPSSYEQYF. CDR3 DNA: TGCAGTGGGCTAGCGCCGAGCTCCTACGAGCAGTACTTC.

The CDR3 region is CAWSGGGITEAFF. CDR3 DNA sequence: TGTGCCTGGAGTGGAGGGGGCATCACTGAAGCTTTCTTT. This rearrangement joins TRBV30 to TRBJ1-1; 7 positions match TRBD1. CDR3 length: 13 amino acids. Germline CDR1 GTSNPN, CDR2 SVGIG (reference sequence). V shed 1 base and J 4 bases; nucleotides not matched to a gene: 3.

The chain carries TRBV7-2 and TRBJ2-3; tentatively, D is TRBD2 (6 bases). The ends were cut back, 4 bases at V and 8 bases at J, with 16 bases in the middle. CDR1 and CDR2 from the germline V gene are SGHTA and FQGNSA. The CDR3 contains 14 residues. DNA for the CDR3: TGTGCCAGCAGCTACGGAGGGGCGTCTGGTACGCAGTATTTT. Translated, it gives CASSYGGASGTQYF.

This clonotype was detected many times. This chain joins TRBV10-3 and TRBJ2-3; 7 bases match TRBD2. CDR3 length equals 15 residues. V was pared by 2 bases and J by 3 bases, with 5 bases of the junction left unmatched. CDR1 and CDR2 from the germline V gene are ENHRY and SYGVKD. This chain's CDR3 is CAISEGGEGTDTQYF. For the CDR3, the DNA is TGTGCCATCAGTGAGGGAGGGGAGGGGACAGATACGCAGTATTTT.

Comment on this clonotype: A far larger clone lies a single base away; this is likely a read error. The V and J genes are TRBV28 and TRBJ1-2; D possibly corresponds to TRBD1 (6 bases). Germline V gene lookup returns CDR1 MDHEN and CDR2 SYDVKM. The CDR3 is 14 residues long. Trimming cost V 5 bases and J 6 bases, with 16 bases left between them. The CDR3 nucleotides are TGTGCCAGCAGTGACCGGGACACTGTCCATGGCTACACCTTC. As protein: CASSDRDTVHGYTF.

CDR3 protein: CASSLNQGAGGYTF. In DNA, the CDR3 is TGTGCCAGCAGCTTGAATCAGGGGGCCGGTGGCTACACCTTC. This chain uses TRBV5-4 with TRBJ1-2; 8 bases fit TRBD1. The CDR3 has 14 amino acids. V trimming: 1 base; J trimming: 7 bases; junction bases outside the gene matches: 6. Germline V lookup: CDR1 SGHNT, CDR2 YYREEE (reference sequence).

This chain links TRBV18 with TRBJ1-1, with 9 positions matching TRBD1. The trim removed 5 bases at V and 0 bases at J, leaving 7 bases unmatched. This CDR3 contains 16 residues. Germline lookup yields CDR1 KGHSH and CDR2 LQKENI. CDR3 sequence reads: CASSATGQGLNTEAFF. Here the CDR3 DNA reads TGTGCCAGCTCAGCCACGGGACAGGGTTTGAACACTGAAGCTTTCTTT.

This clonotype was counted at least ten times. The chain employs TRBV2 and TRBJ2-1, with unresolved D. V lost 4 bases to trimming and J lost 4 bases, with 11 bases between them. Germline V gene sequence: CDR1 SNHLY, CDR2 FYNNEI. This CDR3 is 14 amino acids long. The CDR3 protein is CASSVWVTYNEQFF. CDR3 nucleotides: TGTGCCAGCAGTGTGTGGGTTACGTACAATGAGCAGTTCTTC.

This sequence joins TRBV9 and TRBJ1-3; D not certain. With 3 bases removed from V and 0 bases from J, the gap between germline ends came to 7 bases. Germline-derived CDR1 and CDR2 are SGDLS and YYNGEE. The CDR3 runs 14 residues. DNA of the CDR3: TGTGCCAGCAGCGCCGGGAACTCTGGAAACACCATATATTTT. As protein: CASSAGNSGNTIYF.

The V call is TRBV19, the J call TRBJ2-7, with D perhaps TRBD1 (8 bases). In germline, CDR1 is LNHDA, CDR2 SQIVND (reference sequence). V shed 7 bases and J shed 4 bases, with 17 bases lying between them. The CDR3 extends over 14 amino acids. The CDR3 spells CASNHRGRGYEQYF. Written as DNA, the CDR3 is TGTGCCAGTAACCACAGGGGGAGGGGATACGAGCAGTACTTC.

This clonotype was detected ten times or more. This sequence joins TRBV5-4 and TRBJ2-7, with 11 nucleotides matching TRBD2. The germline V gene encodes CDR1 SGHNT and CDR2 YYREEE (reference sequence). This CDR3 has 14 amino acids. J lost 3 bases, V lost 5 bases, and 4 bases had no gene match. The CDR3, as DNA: TGTGCCAGCAGGGAAGGACTAGCGGGCTACGAGCAGTACTTC. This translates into CASREGLAGYEQYF. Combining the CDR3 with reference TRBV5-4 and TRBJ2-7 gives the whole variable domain ETGVTQSPTHLIKTRGQQVTLRCSSQSGHNTVSWYQQALGQGPQFIFQYYREEENGRGNFPPRFSGLQFPNYSSELNVNALELDDSALYLCASREGLAGYEQYFGPGTRLTVT.

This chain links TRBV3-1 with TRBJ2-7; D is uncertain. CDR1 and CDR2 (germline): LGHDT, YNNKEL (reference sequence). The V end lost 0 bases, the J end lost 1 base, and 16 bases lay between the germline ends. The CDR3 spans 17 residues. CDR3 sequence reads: CASSQDLTRTPSYEQYF. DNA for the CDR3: TGTGCCAGCAGCCAAGACCTAACCCGTACACCTTCCTACGAGCAGTACTTC.

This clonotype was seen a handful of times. CDR3 sequence (DNA): TGTGCCAGCAGTGTGGGCTACGAGCAGTACTTC. This codes for CASSVGYEQYF. V gene TRBV28 combines with J gene TRBJ2-7; D remains ambiguous. CDR1 and CDR2 from the germline V gene are MDHEN and SYDVKM. The V and J ends lost 5 bases and 3 bases respectively, with 5 bases between them. The CDR3 sequence is 11 residues long.

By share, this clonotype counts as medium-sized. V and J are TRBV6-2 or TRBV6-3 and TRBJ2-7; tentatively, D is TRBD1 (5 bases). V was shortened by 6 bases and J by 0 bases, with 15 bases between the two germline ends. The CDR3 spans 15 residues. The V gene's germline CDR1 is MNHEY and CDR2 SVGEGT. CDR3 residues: CASSSYRQSSYEQYF. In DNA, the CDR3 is TGTGCCAGCAGCTCCTACCGACAGAGCTCCTACGAGCAGTACTTC.

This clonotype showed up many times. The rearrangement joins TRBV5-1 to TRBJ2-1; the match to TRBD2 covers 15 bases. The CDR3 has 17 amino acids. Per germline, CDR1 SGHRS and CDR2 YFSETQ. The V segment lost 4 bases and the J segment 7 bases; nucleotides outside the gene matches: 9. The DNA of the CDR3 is TGCGCCAGCAGCCAACCCGGACTAGCGGGAGGGCCGAATGAGCAGTTCTTC. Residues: CASSQPGLAGGPNEQFF.

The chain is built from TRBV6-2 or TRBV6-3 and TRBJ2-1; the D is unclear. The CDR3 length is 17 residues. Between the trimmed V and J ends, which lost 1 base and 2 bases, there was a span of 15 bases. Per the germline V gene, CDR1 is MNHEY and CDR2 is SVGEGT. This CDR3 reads CASSYYLPRSTYNEQFF. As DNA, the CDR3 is TGTGCCAGCAGTTACTATCTACCGAGAAGCACCTACAATGAGCAGTTCTTC.

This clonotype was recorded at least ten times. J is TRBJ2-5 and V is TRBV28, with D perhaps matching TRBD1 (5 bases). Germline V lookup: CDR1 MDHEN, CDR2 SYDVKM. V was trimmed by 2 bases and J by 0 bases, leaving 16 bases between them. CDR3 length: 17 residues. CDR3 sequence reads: CASSLGAWGRYQETQYF. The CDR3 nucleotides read TGTGCCAGCAGTTTAGGTGCATGGGGCAGGTACCAAGAGACCCAGTACTTC. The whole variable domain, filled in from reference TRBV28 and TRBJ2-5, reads DVKVTQSSRYLVKRTGEKVFLECVQDMDHENMFWYRQDPGLGLRLIYFSYDVKMKEKGDIPEGYSVSREKKERFSLILESASTNQTSMYLCASSLGAWGRYQETQYFGPGTRLLVL.

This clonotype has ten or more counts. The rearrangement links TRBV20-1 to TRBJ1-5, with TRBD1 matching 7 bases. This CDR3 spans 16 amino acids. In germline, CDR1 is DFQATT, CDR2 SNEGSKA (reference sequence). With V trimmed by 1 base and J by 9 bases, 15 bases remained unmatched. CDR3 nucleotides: TGCAGTGCTAGAGTAGGTGGAAGGGGGCCTGGGCGGCCCCAGCATTTT. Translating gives CSARVGGRGPGRPQHF.

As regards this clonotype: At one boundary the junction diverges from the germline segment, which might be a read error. This chain's CDR3 is CASRAGGSGDLFF. The CDR3 DNA reads as TGTGCCAGCAGGGCAGGGGGGTCCGGGGATCTGTTTTTT. The chain has TRBV6-1 and TRBJ2-2; possibly TRBD1 for D (7 bases). Germline CDR1 MNHNS, CDR2 SASEGT. This CDR3 is built from 13 residues.

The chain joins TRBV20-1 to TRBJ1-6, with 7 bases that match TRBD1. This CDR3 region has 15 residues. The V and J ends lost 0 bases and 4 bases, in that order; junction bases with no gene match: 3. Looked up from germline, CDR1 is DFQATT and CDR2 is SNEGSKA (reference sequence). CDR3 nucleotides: TGCAGTGCTAGAGATAGGGGACAGTATAATTCACCCCTCCACTTT. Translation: CSARDRGQYNSPLHF.

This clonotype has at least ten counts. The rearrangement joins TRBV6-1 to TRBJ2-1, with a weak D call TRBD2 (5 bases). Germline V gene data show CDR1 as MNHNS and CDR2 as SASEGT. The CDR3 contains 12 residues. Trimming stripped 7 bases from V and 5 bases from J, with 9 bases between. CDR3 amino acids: CASIDYHNEQFF. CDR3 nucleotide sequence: TGTGCCAGCATTGACTACCACAATGAGCAGTTCTTC.

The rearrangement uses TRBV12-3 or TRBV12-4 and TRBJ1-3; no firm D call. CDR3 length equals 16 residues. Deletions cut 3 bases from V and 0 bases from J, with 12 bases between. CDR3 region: CASSFTPTDSGNTIYF. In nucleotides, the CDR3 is TGTGCCAGCAGTTTTACCCCGACGGACTCTGGAAACACCATATATTTT.

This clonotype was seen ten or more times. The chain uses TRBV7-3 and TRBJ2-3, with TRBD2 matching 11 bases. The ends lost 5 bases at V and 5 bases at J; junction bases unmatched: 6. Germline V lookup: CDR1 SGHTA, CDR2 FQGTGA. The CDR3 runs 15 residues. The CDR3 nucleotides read TGTGCCAGCAGCCTTAGCGGGAGGGTGATAGATACGCAGTATTTT. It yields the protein CASSLSGRVIDTQYF.

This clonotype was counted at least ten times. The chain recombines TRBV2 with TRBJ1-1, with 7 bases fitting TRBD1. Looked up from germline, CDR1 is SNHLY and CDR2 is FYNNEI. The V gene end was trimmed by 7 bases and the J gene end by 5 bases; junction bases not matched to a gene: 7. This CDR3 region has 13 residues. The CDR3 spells CASNRQGNTEAFF. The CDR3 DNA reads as TGTGCCAGCAACAGACAGGGAAATACTGAAGCTTTCTTT.